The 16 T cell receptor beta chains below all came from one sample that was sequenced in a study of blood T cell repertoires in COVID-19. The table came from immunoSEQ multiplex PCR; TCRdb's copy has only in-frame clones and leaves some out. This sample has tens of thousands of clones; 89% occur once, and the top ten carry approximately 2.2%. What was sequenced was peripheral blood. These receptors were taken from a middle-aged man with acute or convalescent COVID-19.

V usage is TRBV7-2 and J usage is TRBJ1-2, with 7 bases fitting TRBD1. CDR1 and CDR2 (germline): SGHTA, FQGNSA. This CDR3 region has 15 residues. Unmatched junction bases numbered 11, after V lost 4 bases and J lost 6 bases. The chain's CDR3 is CASSSAFGTADGYTF. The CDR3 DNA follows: TGTGCCAGCAGCTCTGCCTTTGGGACAGCCGATGGCTACACCTTC. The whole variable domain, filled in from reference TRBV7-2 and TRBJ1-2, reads GAGVSQSPSNKVTEKGKDVELRCDPISGHTALYWYRQSLGQGLEFLIYFQGNSAPDKSGLPSDRFSAERTGGSVSTLTIQRTQQEDSAVYLCASSSAFGTADGYTFGSGTRLTVV.

The CDR3 loop reads CASSRGQGPNNEQFF. In DNA form, the CDR3 reads TGCGCCAGCAGCCGCGGACAGGGGCCAAACAATGAGCAGTTCTTC. The V and J genes are TRBV4-3 and TRBJ2-1, with TRBD1 identical over 9 bases. The V segment lost 4 bases and the J segment 5 bases; nucleotides outside the gene matches: 6. Germline lookup yields CDR1 LGHNA and CDR2 YSLEER. The CDR3 spans 15 residues.

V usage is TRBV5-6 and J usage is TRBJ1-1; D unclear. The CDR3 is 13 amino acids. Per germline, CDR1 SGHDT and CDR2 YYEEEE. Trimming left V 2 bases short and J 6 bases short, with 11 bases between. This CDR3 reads CASSFFGGPEAFF. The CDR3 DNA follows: TGTGCCAGCAGCTTTTTCGGAGGGCCTGAAGCTTTCTTT.

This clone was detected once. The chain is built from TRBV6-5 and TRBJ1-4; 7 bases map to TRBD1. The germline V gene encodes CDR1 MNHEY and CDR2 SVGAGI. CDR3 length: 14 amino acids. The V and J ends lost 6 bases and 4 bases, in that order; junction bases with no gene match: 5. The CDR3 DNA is TGTGCCAGCAGACGGGACAGAATTAATGAAAAACTGTTTTTT. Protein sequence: CASRRDRINEKLFF.

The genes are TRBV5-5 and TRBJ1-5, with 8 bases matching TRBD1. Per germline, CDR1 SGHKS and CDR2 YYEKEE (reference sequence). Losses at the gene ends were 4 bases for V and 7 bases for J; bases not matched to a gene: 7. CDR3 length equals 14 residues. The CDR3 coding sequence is TGTGCCAGCAGCCCGGGACAGGCCGAACAGCCCCAGCATTTT. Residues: CASSPGQAEQPQHF.

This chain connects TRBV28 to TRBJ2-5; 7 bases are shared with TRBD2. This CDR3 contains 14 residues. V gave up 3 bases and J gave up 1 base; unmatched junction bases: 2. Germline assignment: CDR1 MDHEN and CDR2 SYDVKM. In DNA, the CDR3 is TGTGCCAGCAGTTTTGCTAGCGGCCAAGAGACCCAGTACTTC. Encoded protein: CASSFASGQETQYF.

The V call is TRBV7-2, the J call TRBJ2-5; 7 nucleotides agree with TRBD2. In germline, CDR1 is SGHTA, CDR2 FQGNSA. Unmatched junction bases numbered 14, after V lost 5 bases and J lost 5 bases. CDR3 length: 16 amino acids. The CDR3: CASSGIRGGEGETQYF. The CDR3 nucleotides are TGTGCCAGCAGCGGAATCCGCGGGGGTGAGGGGGAGACCCAGTACTTC.

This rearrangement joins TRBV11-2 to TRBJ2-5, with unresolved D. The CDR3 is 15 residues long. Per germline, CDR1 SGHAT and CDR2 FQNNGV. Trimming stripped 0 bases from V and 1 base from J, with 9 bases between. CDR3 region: CASSLDQIAQETQYF. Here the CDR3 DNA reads TGTGCCAGCAGCTTAGATCAAATAGCCCAAGAGACCCAGTACTTC. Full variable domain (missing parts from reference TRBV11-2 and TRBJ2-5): EAGVAQSPRYKIIEKRQSVAFWCNPISGHATLYWYQQILGQGPKLLIQFQNNGVVDDSQLPKDRFSAERLKGVDSTLKIQPAKLEDSAVYLCASSLDQIAQETQYFGPGTRLLVL.

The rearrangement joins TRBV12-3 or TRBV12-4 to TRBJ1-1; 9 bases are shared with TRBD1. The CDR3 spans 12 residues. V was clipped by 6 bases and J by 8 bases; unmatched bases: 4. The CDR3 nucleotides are TGTGCCAGCAGCCGAGACAGGGGGGAAGCTTTCTTT. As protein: CASSRDRGEAFF.

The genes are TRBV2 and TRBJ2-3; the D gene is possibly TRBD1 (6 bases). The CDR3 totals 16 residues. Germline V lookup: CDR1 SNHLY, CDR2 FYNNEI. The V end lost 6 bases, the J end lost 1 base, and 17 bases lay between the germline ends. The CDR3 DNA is TGTGCCAGCAGCGCCTTAGGGGGATCGGGCACAGATACGCAGTATTTT. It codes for CASSALGGSGTDTQYF.

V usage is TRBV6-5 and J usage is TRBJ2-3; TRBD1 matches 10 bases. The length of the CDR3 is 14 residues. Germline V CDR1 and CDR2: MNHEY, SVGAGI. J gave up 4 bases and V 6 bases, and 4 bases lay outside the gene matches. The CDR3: CASRDRGRPDTQYF. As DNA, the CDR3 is TGTGCCAGCAGAGACAGGGGGCGACCAGATACGCAGTATTTT.

For the CDR3, the DNA is TGTGCCAGCAGCGTAAGAGGGACAGGAGATGAGGAAAAACTGTTTTTT. This translates into CASSVRGTGDEEKLFF. The V call is TRBV9, the J call TRBJ1-4, with TRBD1 matching 8 bases. V lost 1 base, J lost 8 bases, and 10 bases stayed unmatched. Germline V CDR1 and CDR2: SGDLS, YYNGEE. This CDR3 contains 16 residues.

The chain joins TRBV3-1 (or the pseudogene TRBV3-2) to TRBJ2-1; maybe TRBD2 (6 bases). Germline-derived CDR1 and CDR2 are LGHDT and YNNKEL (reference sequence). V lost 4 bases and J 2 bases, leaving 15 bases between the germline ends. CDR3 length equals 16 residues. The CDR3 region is CASSRLGGGTYNEQFF. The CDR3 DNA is TGTGCCAGCAGCCGTTTGGGGGGAGGAACCTACAATGAGCAGTTCTTC.

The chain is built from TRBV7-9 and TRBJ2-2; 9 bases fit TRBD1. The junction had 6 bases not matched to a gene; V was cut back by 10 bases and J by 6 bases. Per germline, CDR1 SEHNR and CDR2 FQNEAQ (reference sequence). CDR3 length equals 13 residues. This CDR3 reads CATTWTGAGELFF. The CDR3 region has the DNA TGTGCCACCACCTGGACAGGGGCCGGGGAGCTGTTTTTT.

CDR3 bases: TGTGCCACCACCTACGGGAGAAATGAAAAACTGTTTTTT. This gives the protein CATTYGRNEKLFF. The gene calls are TRBV15 and TRBJ1-4; no firm D call. Trimming removed 7 bases from V and 5 bases from J, with 11 bases in between. The CDR3 loop spans 13 amino acids. Germline V gene lookup returns CDR1 LNHNV and CDR2 YYDKDF (reference sequence).

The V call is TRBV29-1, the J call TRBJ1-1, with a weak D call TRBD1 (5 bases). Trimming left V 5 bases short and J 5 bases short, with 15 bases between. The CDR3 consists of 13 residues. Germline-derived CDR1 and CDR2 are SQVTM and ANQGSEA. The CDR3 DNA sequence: TGCAGCGTTCGCACCAGGGTCGTAACTGAAGCTTTCTTT. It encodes CSVRTRVVTEAFF.